This TCR beta chain emerged from a study of T cell responses to AZD1222 COVID-19 vaccine. This clone was found once. The method was immunoSEQ multiplex PCR; TCRdb's version includes in-frame clones alone and lacks a portion of them. Altogether around 250,000 clones are present, 85% to 95% being singletons, with the ten largest covering around 0.57%. The sequence derives from an adult in good health. The specimen was peripheral blood, collected on day 0 of AZD1222 vaccination.

The CDR3, as DNA: TGTGCCAGCAGCTCCCGACTGGGTAGCGGGGCGGATGAGCAGTTCTTC. Its translation is CASSSRLGSGADEQFF. The chain links TRBV7-8 to TRBJ2-1, with 8 bases fitting TRBD2. The ends lost 4 bases at V and 8 bases at J; junction bases unmatched: 13. The CDR3 extends over 16 amino acids. Germline lookup yields CDR1 SGHVS and CDR2 FQNEAQ.